The 16 T cell receptor beta chains below were found in one sample sequenced in a study of OX40 agonist ivuxolimab in advanced cancers. Sequenced by immunoSEQ multiplex PCR; TCRdb stores in-frame clones only, minus some. The table lists approximately 74,000 clones, approximately 91% of them singletons. The input for sequencing was CD4+ or CD8+ T cells sorted from blood, taken in a trial of the OX40 agonist ivuxolimab. The receptors derive from an adult with an advanced solid tumor such as melanoma, head and neck, liver or kidney cancer.

V gene TRBV27 combines with J gene TRBJ2-1; weak D call: TRBD2 (6 bases). V lost 6 bases to trimming and J lost 7 bases, with 19 bases between them. Germline V gives CDR1 MNHEY, CDR2 SMNVEV (reference sequence). The CDR3 runs 15 residues. This CDR3 reads CASSRRGLPSNEQFF. Written as DNA, the CDR3 is TGTGCCAGCAGCCGTAGAGGACTACCGTCTAATGAGCAGTTCTTC.

The J gene is TRBJ1-2, the V gene TRBV28, with 9 positions matching TRBD1. From germline, CDR1 is MDHEN and CDR2 SYDVKM. The ends lost 6 bases at V and 4 bases at J; junction bases unmatched: 3. This CDR3 has 13 residues. The CDR3: CASRGTGIYGYTF. CDR3 nucleotide sequence: TGTGCCAGCAGGGGGACAGGGATCTATGGCTACACCTTC.

CDR3 bases: TGTGCCAGCAGTTTCGCCGGCAGGGACCACTATGGCTACACCTTC. Translated: CASSFAGRDHYGYTF. This chain uses TRBV27 with TRBJ1-2; TRBD1 is a possible D gene (5 bases). The V gene's germline CDR1 is MNHEY and CDR2 SMNVEV (reference sequence). The CDR3 length is 15 residues. V was trimmed by 3 bases and J by 3 bases, leaving 14 bases between them.

This chain joins TRBV7-9 and TRBJ1-2, with no clear D. Germline V gene sequence: CDR1 SEHNR, CDR2 FQNEAQ (reference sequence). V was pared by 3 bases and J by 7 bases, with 12 bases between. There are 13 residues in the CDR3. In DNA form, the CDR3 reads TGTGCCAGCAGCTTCGAAGAAAAGGGTGGCTACACCTTC. Encoded protein: CASSFEEKGGYTF. Complete variable domain (other parts from reference TRBV7-9 and TRBJ1-2): DTGVSQNPRHKITKRGQNVTFRCDPISEHNRLYWYRQTLGQGPEFLTYFQNEAQLEKSRLLSDRFSAERPKGSFSTLEIQRTEQGDSAMYLCASSFEEKGGYTFGSGTRLTVV.

J is TRBJ1-5 and V is TRBV2, with 10 bases that match TRBD1. This CDR3 is 15 amino acids long. V was clipped by 7 bases and J by 4 bases; unmatched bases: 7. Germline assignment: CDR1 SNHLY and CDR2 FYNNEI. This chain's CDR3 is CASTIGTGENQPQHF. The CDR3 DNA reads as TGTGCCAGCACCATAGGGACAGGGGAGAATCAGCCCCAGCATTTT.

This rearrangement joins TRBV27 to TRBJ2-1; 7 nucleotides match TRBD2. Germline CDR1 reads MNHEY; CDR2 reads SMNVEV (reference sequence). There are 15 residues in the CDR3. The V gene end was trimmed by 3 bases and the J gene end by 5 bases; junction bases not matched to a gene: 7. CDR3 DNA: TGTGCCAGCAGTTTTTCACTAGCGCCCCACAATGAGCAGTTCTTC. Protein product: CASSFSLAPHNEQFF.

This chain joins TRBV27 and TRBJ2-4; D is undetermined. Germline V gene data show CDR1 as MNHEY and CDR2 as SMNVEV (reference sequence). This CDR3 is 15 amino acids long. V lost 5 bases, J lost 0 bases, and 11 bases lay in between. CDR3 sequence reads: CASSPPTLAKNIQYF. For the CDR3, the DNA is TGTGCCAGCAGTCCCCCGACTCTAGCCAAAAACATTCAGTACTTC.

This chain uses TRBV10-2 with TRBJ2-1, with TRBD2 matching 8 bases. V lost 6 bases and J lost 5; bases outside the gene matches: 12. CDR3 length equals 16 residues. Germline V gives CDR1 WSHSY, CDR2 SAAADI. The CDR3: CASRDPGGVKDNEQFF. In nucleotides, the CDR3 is TGCGCCAGCAGGGACCCGGGGGGGGTCAAAGACAATGAGCAGTTCTTC.

The rearrangement joins TRBV5-1 to TRBJ2-7, with D possibly matching TRBD1 (5 bases). Trimming pared 0 bases from V and 2 bases from J, leaving 15 bases between. The CDR3 runs to 16 residues. Germline values: CDR1 SGHRS, CDR2 YFSETQ. CDR3 DNA: TGCGCCAGCAGCTTGGTTGGTCAGGGTGGAACCTACGAGCAGTACTTC. This gives the protein CASSLVGQGGTYEQYF.

The chain combines TRBV18 with TRBJ1-3, with a tentative D call TRBD1 (6 bases). The CDR3 has 17 amino acids. Germline values: CDR1 KGHSH, CDR2 LQKENI. V was trimmed by 4 bases and J by 2 bases, leaving 18 bases between them. The CDR3 spells CASSLFEAGGAGNTIYF. The CDR3 bases are TGTGCCAGCTCACTCTTTGAAGCTGGGGGCGCTGGAAACACCATATATTTT.

The J gene is TRBJ2-7, the V gene TRBV7-9; 12 positions agree with TRBD2. This CDR3 region has 18 residues. Per germline, CDR1 SEHNR and CDR2 FQNEAQ (reference sequence). Germline trimming cut 4 bases from V and 9 bases from J; bases unmatched to any gene: 19. The CDR3 reads CASSWGRTSGENVGGQYF. CDR3 DNA: TGTGCCAGCAGCTGGGGACGGACTAGCGGGGAGAACGTGGGCGGGCAGTACTTC.

This chain joins TRBV25-1 and TRBJ2-5, with a weak D call TRBD1 (6 bases). The germline CDR1 and CDR2 sequences are MGHDK and SYGVNS. Deletions cut 2 bases from V and 5 bases from J, with 15 bases between. The CDR3 sequence is 15 residues long. The CDR3 here is CASSEVTTGQETQYF. CDR3 DNA: TGTGCCAGCAGTGAAGTCACCACAGGGCAGGAGACCCAGTACTTC.

The chain links TRBV18 to TRBJ2-1, with 9 bases lining up with TRBD2. This CDR3 is built from 17 residues. V was clipped by 0 bases and J by 2 bases; unmatched bases: 5. Germline CDR1 reads KGHSH; CDR2 reads LQKENI. The DNA for the CDR3 is TGTGCCAGCTCACCACCTGGCTTAGCGGGAGCCTACAATGAGCAGTTCTTC. This translates into CASSPPGLAGAYNEQFF.

The genes are TRBV2 and TRBJ1-5, with a weak D call TRBD1 (6 bases). V dropped 2 bases and J dropped 10 bases, with 27 bases sitting between them. The germline V gene has CDR1 SNHLY and CDR2 FYNNEI. The CDR3 is made up of 18 amino acids. Here the CDR3 reads CASSETVVGGRWGNPQHF. The CDR3 region has the DNA TGTGCCAGCAGTGAAACGGTTGTAGGGGGGAGGTGGGGGAACCCCCAGCATTTT.

The genes are TRBV5-1 and TRBJ2-5; 8 positions agree with TRBD1. The germline gives CDR1 SGHRS, CDR2 YFSETQ. V lost 4 bases to trimming and J lost 1 base; unmatched junction nucleotides: 12. The CDR3 has 17 residues. The CDR3 loop reads CASSLGLGTGVQETQYF. The CDR3 nucleotides read TGCGCCAGCAGCCTGGGGTTAGGGACAGGCGTCCAAGAGACCCAGTACTTC.

This chain joins TRBV28 and TRBJ1-2; 8 bases are shared with TRBD1. Germline V gives CDR1 MDHEN, CDR2 SYDVKM. The J segment lost 3 bases and the V segment lost 6 bases, leaving 9 bases of the junction unmatched. The CDR3 length is 15 residues. Written as DNA, the CDR3 is TGTGCCAGCAGCCTCCCAGGACAGGGCTACTATGGCTACACCTTC. It translates to CASSLPGQGYYGYTF.